These 18 T cell receptor beta chains came from one sample sequenced in a study of T cell responses to AZD1222 COVID-19 vaccine. Profiled with immunoSEQ multiplex PCR; TCRdb holds only in-frame clones, not every one. The table has tens of thousands of clones, approximately 90% seen once; the top ten hold 2.2%. The specimen was peripheral blood, collected on day 0 of AZD1222 vaccination. These receptors came from an adult in good health.

This sequence joins TRBV28 and TRBJ1-1, with D uncertain. Per germline, CDR1 MDHEN and CDR2 SYDVKM. V lost 7 bases and J lost 5, with 20 bases in between. The CDR3 spans 15 residues. CDR3 protein: CASTLIGPRETEAFF. The CDR3 DNA reads TGTGCCAGCACCCTCATAGGGCCGCGGGAGACTGAAGCTTTCTTT.

The chain joins TRBV9 to TRBJ1-1, with D maybe TRBD1 (5 bases). V was pared by 0 bases and J by 0 bases, with 12 bases between. CDR1 is SGDLS and CDR2 is YYNGEE in the germline V gene. The CDR3 covers 16 residues. The CDR3 is CASSVGGGAMNTEAFF. In nucleotides, the CDR3 is TGTGCCAGCAGCGTAGGCGGCGGGGCTATGAACACTGAAGCTTTCTTT.

CDR3 DNA: TGTGCCAGCAGCCAACTACAGGGAGGGGGAGAGACCCAGTACTTC. It codes for CASSQLQGGGETQYF. This chain joins TRBV14 and TRBJ2-5; perhaps TRBD2 as D (7 bases). The ends were cut back, 2 bases at V and 4 bases at J, with 14 bases in the middle. This CDR3 is 15 amino acids long. Germline CDR1 is SGHDN and CDR2 is FVKESK.

In this sample, this clone turned up once. The gene calls are TRBV5-1 and TRBJ2-3, with 12 bases matching TRBD2. J was trimmed by 5 bases and V by 0 bases; bases with no gene match: 4. The germline V gene encodes CDR1 SGHRS and CDR2 YFSETQ. The CDR3 is 16 residues long. The CDR3 loop reads CASSLETGLAGDTQYF. The CDR3 bases are TGCGCCAGCAGCTTGGAGACGGGACTAGCGGGAGATACGCAGTATTTT.

The chain links TRBV2 to TRBJ1-4, with TRBD1 matching over 8 bases. V trimming: 5 bases; J trimming: 10 bases; junction bases outside the gene matches: 12. The length of the CDR3 is 15 residues. Germline loops: CDR1 SNHLY, CDR2 FYNNEI. The CDR3 nucleotides are TGTGCCAGCAGTCTGGACAGTCCGGGACAGGTAAAACTGTTTTTT. Its translation: CASSLDSPGQVKLFF. The full variable domain, with the rest looked up from reference TRBV2 and TRBJ1-4, is EPEVTQTPSHQVTQMGQEVILRCVPISNHLYFYWYRQILGQKVEFLVSFYNNEISEKSEIFDDQFSVERPDGSNFTLKIRSTKLEDSAMYFCASSLDSPGQVKLFFGSGTQLSVL.

Only one count was recorded for this clone. The chain carries TRBV10-1 and TRBJ1-4; tentatively, D is TRBD1 (6 bases). Trimming left V 7 bases short and J 0 bases short, with 21 bases between. In germline, CDR1 is WNHNN, CDR2 SYGVQD (reference sequence). The CDR3 contains 18 residues. The CDR3, as DNA: TGCGCCAGCACTCCGACAGGACCTTATAGCGCAACTAATGAAAAACTGTTTTTT. Translation gives CASTPTGPYSATNEKLFF.

This clone was seen a handful of times. The CDR3: CASSLSRDRNQPQHF. CDR3 nucleotide sequence: TGCGCCAGCAGCCTCAGCCGGGACAGAAATCAGCCCCAGCATTTT. The genes are TRBV4-1 and TRBJ1-5, with 7 bases aligning to TRBD1. CDR3 size: 15 residues. The J segment lost 4 bases and the V segment lost 4 bases, leaving 7 bases of the junction unmatched. Germline CDR1 MGHRA, CDR2 YSYEKL.

The chain carries TRBV29-1 and TRBJ1-1, with D unclear. From germline, CDR1 is SQVTM and CDR2 ANQGSEA. The CDR3 has 16 residues. Trimming pared 7 bases from V and 2 bases from J, leaving 23 bases between. Here the CDR3 reads CSADGEGIVSNTEAFF. DNA of the CDR3: TGCAGCGCCGATGGGGAGGGAATTGTGAGCAACACTGAAGCTTTCTTT.

The chain carries TRBV2 and TRBJ1-1; D not certain. This CDR3 comprises 13 residues. V was clipped by 4 bases and J by 1 base, with 7 bases between them. Germline V gives CDR1 SNHLY, CDR2 FYNNEI. The chain's CDR3 is CASSAEGNTEAFF. The CDR3 nucleotides read TGTGCCAGCAGTGCAGAAGGGAACACTGAAGCTTTCTTT.

J is TRBJ1-4 and V is TRBV6-5; tentatively, D is TRBD1 (5 bases). The CDR3 runs to 14 residues. The germline CDR1 and CDR2 sequences are MNHEY and SVGAGI. The ends were cut back, 5 bases at V and 7 bases at J, with 14 bases in the middle. In DNA form, the CDR3 reads TGTGCCAGCAGTCAGGTGCGGGGCATTGAAAAACTGTTTTTT. Protein product: CASSQVRGIEKLFF.

V usage is TRBV19 and J usage is TRBJ1-5; D gene ambiguous. Germline CDR1 is LNHDA and CDR2 is SQIVND (reference sequence). CDR3 length: 14 residues. V was clipped by 11 bases and J by 0 bases, with 14 bases between them. CDR3 sequence (DNA): TGTGCCTCGTGGAAGGTTTATAGCAATCAGCCCCAGCATTTT. Protein product: CASWKVYSNQPQHF.

The V and J genes are TRBV7-9 and TRBJ2-2, with 11 bases fitting TRBD2. The V gene's germline CDR1 is SEHNR and CDR2 FQNEAQ (reference sequence). The CDR3 has 15 amino acids. The trim removed 6 bases at V and 5 bases at J, leaving 5 bases unmatched. The DNA for the CDR3 is TGTGCCAGCAGACTAGCGGGAGTGAGAACCGGGGAGCTGTTTTTT. This encodes CASRLAGVRTGELFF.

This chain uses TRBV5-8 with TRBJ1-4; D gene ambiguous. This CDR3 has 14 residues. CDR1 SGHTS and CDR2 YDEGEE come from the germline V gene. V gave up 4 bases and J gave up 5 bases, with 12 bases separating them. For the CDR3, the DNA is TGTGCCAGCAGCAACTCGGGAGGAAATGAAAAACTGTTTTTT. It translates to CASSNSGGNEKLFF. The full variable domain, with the rest looked up from reference TRBV5-8 and TRBJ1-4, is EAGVTQSPTHLIKTRGQQATLRCSPISGHTSVYWYQQALGLGLQFLLWYDEGEERNRGNFPPRFSGRQFPNYSSELNVNALELEDSALYLCASSNSGGNEKLFFGSGTQLSVL.

This sequence joins TRBV24-1 and TRBJ2-5; D gene uncertain. Per germline, CDR1 KGHDR and CDR2 SFDVKD. This CDR3 region has 17 residues. V was cut by 5 bases and J by 3 bases, with 21 bases left in between. CDR3 nucleotide sequence: TGTGCCACCAGTGTCAACATGGGTCGGACCGGAAAAGAGACCCAGTACTTC. Its translation: CATSVNMGRTGKETQYF.

This rearrangement joins TRBV15 to TRBJ1-5; D perhaps matches TRBD1 (6 bases). The CDR3 totals 14 residues. Germline assignment: CDR1 LNHNV and CDR2 YYDKDF (reference sequence). The germline V and J ends were trimmed by 8 bases and 6 bases, with 17 bases remaining between them. The CDR3 DNA reads as TGTGCCACCGGAGGAGGGGGTCTTAGTCAGCCCCAGCATTTT. This translates into CATGGGGLSQPQHF.

This clone was seen once. The chain uses TRBV29-1 and TRBJ2-5, with D perhaps matching TRBD2 (6 bases). Germline CDR1 SQVTM, CDR2 ANQGSEA. V lost 3 bases, J lost 6 bases, and 17 bases lay in between. The CDR3 is 14 residues long. The CDR3 sequence is CSVETGSGVKTQYF. CDR3 DNA: TGCAGCGTTGAGACTGGGTCGGGAGTAAAGACCCAGTACTTC.

The CDR3 here is CSVGPPGSDRRTGGYTF. CDR3 coding DNA: TGCAGCGTTGGCCCTCCCGGGAGCGACAGGCGTACGGGGGGCTACACCTTC. The rearrangement joins TRBV29-1 to TRBJ1-2; weak D call: TRBD1 (6 bases). The CDR3 loop spans 17 amino acids. Germline-derived CDR1 and CDR2 are SQVTM and ANQGSEA. Between the trimmed V and J ends, which lost 4 bases and 8 bases, there was a span of 29 bases. The variable domain in full, completed from reference TRBV29-1 and TRBJ1-2, reads SAVISQKPSRDICQRGTSLTIQCQVDSQVTMMFWYRQQPGQSLTLIATANQGSEATYESGFVIDKFPISRPNLTFSTLTVSNMSPEDSSIYLCSVGPPGSDRRTGGYTFGSGTRLTVV.

The chain has TRBV5-6 and TRBJ2-7; TRBD2 aligns across 8 bases. From germline, CDR1 is SGHDT and CDR2 YYEEEE. Germline trimming cut 0 bases from V and 2 bases from J; bases unmatched to any gene: 13. The CDR3 is 18 residues long. The CDR3 spells CASSLGGVLIAGTYEQYF. The CDR3 DNA reads as TGTGCCAGCAGCTTGGGCGGGGTTTTAATAGCGGGGACCTACGAGCAGTACTTC.